The next 15 T cell receptor beta chains were all read from a single sample in a study of graft-versus-host responses after intestinal transplantation. Their antigens are not known. The protocol was immunoSEQ multiplex PCR, while the TCRdb copy is restricted to in-frame clones and leaves out a portion. The data show just over 95,000 clones, around nine tenths seen once. Sequencing used unstimulated CD4+ T cells sorted from spleen or lymph node cells, obtained before intestinal transplant. These receptors were collected from a human donor who received an intestinal transplant.

This chain links TRBV27 with TRBJ1-2; D remains ambiguous. The germline V gene has CDR1 MNHEY and CDR2 SMNVEV (reference sequence). V was clipped by 3 bases and J by 7 bases, with 15 bases between them. This CDR3 spans 14 amino acids. The CDR3 region is CASSFDPLSGGYTF. DNA for the CDR3: TGTGCCAGCAGTTTCGACCCGTTATCGGGTGGCTACACCTTC.

The chain couples TRBV2 to TRBJ1-1; TRBD1 might be the D (5 bases). The CDR3 sequence is 13 residues long. V was clipped by 9 bases and J by 11 bases, with 22 bases between them. CDR1 is SNHLY and CDR2 is FYNNEI in the germline V gene. CDR3 DNA sequence: TGTGCCAGTCGTACAAAACAGGAAGTCGAGGCTTTCTTT. Protein: CASRTKQEVEAFF.

The J gene is TRBJ2-7, the V gene TRBV10-1; D may be TRBD2 (6 bases). V lost 0 bases to trimming and J lost 7 bases, with 13 bases between them. The CDR3 has 14 residues. The germline gives CDR1 WNHNN, CDR2 SYGVQD (reference sequence). The DNA for the CDR3 is TGCGCCAGCAGTGAGTCGACGGGAGATCGAGAGCAGTACTTC. Its translation is CASSESTGDREQYF.

This clone has a single count. This chain joins TRBV6-5 and TRBJ1-2; D is uncertain. Per germline, CDR1 MNHEY and CDR2 SVGAGI. The CDR3 extends over 13 amino acids. V was clipped by 0 bases and J by 8 bases, with 10 bases between them. The CDR3 loop reads CASSYSREGGYTF. The CDR3 DNA follows: TGTGCCAGCAGTTACTCGAGGGAGGGAGGCTACACCTTC.

This chain connects TRBV4-2 to TRBJ2-2; 10 positions match TRBD2. The V gene end was trimmed by 1 base and the J gene end by 7 bases; junction bases not matched to a gene: 6. In germline, CDR1 is LGHNA, CDR2 YNFKEQ. The length of the CDR3 is 16 residues. The CDR3: CASSQALAGVIGELFF. CDR3 sequence (DNA): TGTGCCAGCAGCCAAGCTCTAGCGGGAGTCATCGGGGAGCTGTTTTTT.

The chain links TRBV7-9 to TRBJ2-7; maybe TRBD2 (5 bases). This CDR3 comprises 14 residues. CDR1 and CDR2 (germline): SEHNR, FQNEAQ (reference sequence). Deletions cut 1 base from V and 1 base from J, with 8 bases between. This CDR3 is CASSLVGESYEQYF. The CDR3 DNA reads TGTGCCAGCAGCTTAGTGGGAGAGTCCTACGAGCAGTACTTC. Filled out from reference TRBV7-9 and TRBJ2-7, the complete variable domain reads DTGVSQNPRHKITKRGQNVTFRCDPISEHNRLYWYRQTLGQGPEFLTYFQNEAQLEKSRLLSDRFSAERPKGSFSTLEIQRTEQGDSAMYLCASSLVGESYEQYFGPGTRLTVT.

The chain is built from TRBV29-1 and TRBJ2-5; 12 bases are a match to TRBD2. The germline CDR1 and CDR2 sequences are SQVTM and ANQGSEA. This CDR3 contains 13 residues. Losses at the gene ends were 6 bases for V and 7 bases for J; bases not matched to a gene: 6. CDR3 loop: CSVRLAGAVTQYF. DNA for the CDR3: TGCAGCGTCAGACTAGCGGGAGCTGTGACCCAGTACTTC.

This clone was found a few times. This rearrangement joins TRBV6-5 to TRBJ1-3, with D uncertain. Germline CDR1 and CDR2: MNHEY and SVGAGI. The ends were cut back, 2 bases at V and 0 bases at J, with 5 bases in the middle. The CDR3 consists of 14 residues. The CDR3 DNA sequence: TGTGCCAGCAGTTACACCAGCTCTGGAAACACCATATATTTT. The encoded protein is CASSYTSSGNTIYF.

V gene TRBV5-1 combines with J gene TRBJ2-1; TRBD1 aligns across 7 bases. This CDR3 is built from 14 residues. Looked up from germline, CDR1 is SGHRS and CDR2 is YFSETQ. Trimming took 5 bases from V and 4 from J; bases not matched to a gene: 6. CDR3 nucleotide sequence: TGCGCCAGCAGTCGGACAGGCGAGTACAATGAGCAGTTCTTC. Its protein product is CASSRTGEYNEQFF.

This clone has a handful of counts. The chain recombines TRBV6-1 with TRBJ1-1; 7 nucleotides agree with TRBD1. CDR1 is MNHNS, CDR2 SASEGT, per germline. V lost 2 bases to trimming and J lost 3 bases; unmatched junction nucleotides: 6. This CDR3 region has 15 residues. The CDR3 sequence: CASSEFHRGYTEAFF. The CDR3 DNA reads as TGTGCCAGCAGTGAATTTCACAGGGGTTACACTGAAGCTTTCTTT.

The rearrangement links TRBV6-5 to TRBJ1-3; the match to TRBD1 covers 7 bases. The V gene's germline CDR1 is MNHEY and CDR2 SVGAGI. There are 12 residues in the CDR3. V lost 6 bases to trimming and J lost 11 bases; unmatched junction nucleotides: 7. The CDR3 loop reads CASSGQAAAIYF. DNA for the CDR3: TGTGCCAGCAGCGGACAGGCTGCAGCCATATATTTT.

The rearrangement links TRBV5-4 to TRBJ2-5; the match to TRBD2 covers 9 bases. CDR3 length equals 17 residues. V was pared by 2 bases and J by 5 bases, with 13 bases of the junction left unmatched. CDR1 SGHNT and CDR2 YYREEE come from the germline V gene (reference sequence). The CDR3 DNA reads TGTGCCAGCAGCTTAAGTATCAAGCGGGAGGCCGGGGAGACCCAGTACTTC. The encoded protein is CASSLSIKREAGETQYF.

This chain connects TRBV5-1 to TRBJ2-7; TRBD2 might be the D (5 bases). The ends were cut back, 0 bases at V and 3 bases at J, with 13 bases in the middle. This CDR3 has 15 amino acids. In germline, CDR1 is SGHRS, CDR2 YFSETQ. The CDR3 sequence is CASSLGSWGVYEQYF. The CDR3, as DNA: TGCGCCAGCAGCTTGGGTAGCTGGGGAGTCTACGAGCAGTACTTC.

The rearrangement uses TRBV15 and TRBJ2-7; no definite D call. V shed 0 bases and J shed 3 bases, with 3 bases lying between them. Germline V gene sequence: CDR1 LNHNV, CDR2 YYDKDF (reference sequence). There are 12 residues in the CDR3. This CDR3 reads CATSRDGYEQYF. CDR3 DNA sequence: TGTGCCACCAGCAGAGACGGCTACGAGCAGTACTTC.

The chain has TRBV30 and TRBJ2-3, with 8 bases that match TRBD2. The germline CDR1 and CDR2 sequences are GTSNPN and SVGIG (reference sequence). V lost 5 bases to trimming and J lost 0 bases; unmatched junction nucleotides: 10. The CDR3 sequence is 16 residues long. This CDR3 reads CAWGGAGGLSTDTQYF. CDR3 coding DNA: TGTGCCTGGGGAGGCGCGGGAGGACTGAGCACAGATACGCAGTATTTT.